This TCR beta chain was sequenced for a study of T cell responses to AZD1222 COVID-19 vaccine (dated by TCRdb to the early 2020s). About the full investigation: A total of 230 or so trial participants underwent TCR sequencing, of whom approximately 210 received two doses of AZD1222 and approximately 25 received two doses of the MenACWY control vaccine. Trial participants were enrolled by age into subgroups of 18-55, 56-69 and 70-plus years, and around 150, 28 and 57 TCR-sequenced participants, respectively, were included in these subgroups.

The CDR3 regions of human TCRbeta chains were subjected to immunosequencing. As for the original processing: TCRs in the repertoires were compared against a reference library of SARS-CoV-2-specific TCRs that had been generated with the MIRA antigen-specificity platform. Breadth was defined as the fraction of unique TCRs that were SARS-CoV-2-associated, and depth was defined as the fraction of total T cells that were SARS-CoV-2-associated. Using the MIRA data, every spike-specific TCR was mapped to the spike region that the TCR reacted to and assigned to either a CD4 or a CD8 class. Log10-transformed breadth and depth values were compared by one-way ANOVA with Sidak's multiple comparisons tests. The clones in this table, taken by TCRdb from immuneACCESS, are in-frame only. Not every clone is retained; where verified, under half of the shortfall comes from an unresolved V gene, and the cause of the rest is unknown. Clonal size and the V and J genes are those of that table, whereas D and trimming came from the DNA. The sample records 160,000 or so clones, approximately 90% of which are singletons. Roughly 4% of the sample is held by the ten biggest clonotypes.

Trimming takes 7 bases from V and 2 bases from J, and the germline ends sit 15 bases apart. The CDR3 goes from the cysteine to the phenylalanine over 14 residues. Only the CDR3 portion is preserved as DNA: 42 bases, with reading frame beginning at the first base. Taken from the germline V gene, the CDR1 and CDR2 loops are SGHRS and YFSETQ. Comments on this clone: Its binding antigen is unknown. No base quality values were provided; no much bigger clone lies one nucleotide off.

The time point label on this specimen signifies: about 28 days (+/-7) after the second vaccine dose. AZD1222 recipients whose second dose came at about 4 weeks and those whose second dose came at about 12 weeks were combined into one group, since spike-specific TCR depth and breadth did not differ between the two schedules. Samples from vaccinated people were obtained from the UK trials COV001 and COV002, which included a single-blind randomized controlled phase 2/3 trial of AZD1222 (ChAdOx1 nCoV-19) in healthy adults. For TCRbeta chain sequencing, PBMC samples from trial participants were taken at day 0 and at day 28 after the second dose. General study outcomes and caveats: Conclusions about previously exposed vaccinees were limited because only 6 or 7 AZD1222 recipients were SARS-CoV-2 seropositive at baseline. After two AZD1222 doses, spike-specific TCR breadth and depth were significantly higher than at day 0 and than in MenACWY recipients. Participants were mostly white British and included more females than males, and it was suggested by the authors that clonal diversity may have been underestimated. The vaccine-associated CD4 TCRs covered the entire spike protein, and the dominant responses fell in regions 160-218 and 743-854. The 56-69-year group was small, and its depth increase did not reach significance, likely because of low power. Epitopes outside the regions mutated in the B.1.351 and B.1.1.7 variants were reportedly recognized by nearly half of the unique spike-specific TCRs. Because no day 14 peak-response samples were available, repertoires were characterized only after the peak T cell response.

The clonotype originates from an adult who received the AZD1222 COVID-19 vaccine. The chain employs TRBV5-1 and TRBJ1-1, with a weak D call of TRBD1 (5 bases match). This specimen consisted of peripheral blood, obtained 28 days after the second AZD1222 dose. In nucleotides, the sequence is TGCGCCAGCTCCCAGGGAACAATTAACACTGAAGCTTTCTTT. Its protein reads: CASSQGTINTEAFF.